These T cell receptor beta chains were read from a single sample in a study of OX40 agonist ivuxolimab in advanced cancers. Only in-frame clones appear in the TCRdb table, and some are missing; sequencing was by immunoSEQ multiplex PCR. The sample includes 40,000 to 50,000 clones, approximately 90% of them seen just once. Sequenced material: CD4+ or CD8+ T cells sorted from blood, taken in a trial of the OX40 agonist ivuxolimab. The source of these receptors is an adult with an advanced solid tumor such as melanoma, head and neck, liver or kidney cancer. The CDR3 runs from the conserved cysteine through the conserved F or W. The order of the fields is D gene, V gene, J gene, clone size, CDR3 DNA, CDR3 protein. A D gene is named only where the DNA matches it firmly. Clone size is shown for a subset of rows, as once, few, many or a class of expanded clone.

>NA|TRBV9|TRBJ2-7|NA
TGTGCCAGCAGCGTGGACCCACTAGAGGATTCCTACGAGCAGTACTTC
CASSVDPLEDSYEQYF
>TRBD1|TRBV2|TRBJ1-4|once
TGTGCCAGCAGTTCGGACAGGGGCAGTGAAAAACTGTTTTTT
CASSSDRGSEKLFF
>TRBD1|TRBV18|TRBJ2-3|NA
TGTGCCAGCTCACCCCCAGGGGGAAGCACAGATACGCAGTATTTT
CASSPPGGSTDTQYF
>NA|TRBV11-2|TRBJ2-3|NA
TGTGCCAGCAGATGGGGGGTCACAGATACGCAGTATTTT
CASRWGVTDTQYF
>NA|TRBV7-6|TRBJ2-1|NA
TGTGCCAGCAGCTCTACAGGAAACTCCTACAATGAGCAGTTCTTC
CASSSTGNSYNEQFF
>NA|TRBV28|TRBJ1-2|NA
TGTGCCAGCAGTTTTCCGCCCAGGAACTATGGCTACACCTTC
CASSFPPRNYGYTF
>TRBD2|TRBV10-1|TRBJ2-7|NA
TGCGCCAGCAGTTACGGACTAGCGGGGGGGCCCCACGAGCAGTACTTC
CASSYGLAGGPHEQYF
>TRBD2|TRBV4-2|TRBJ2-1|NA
TGTGCCAGCAGCTTATGGGGTAGCGGGAGTGATGAGCAGTTCTTC
CASSLWGSGSDEQFF
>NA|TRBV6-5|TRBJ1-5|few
TGTGCCAGCAGTTACTCGGGGGAGCCCCTTCAGCCCCAGCATTTT
CASSYSGEPLQPQHF
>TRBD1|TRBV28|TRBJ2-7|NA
TGTGCCAGCAGTTCCTGGACAGGAGGCTCCTACGAGCAGTACTTC
CASSSWTGGSYEQYF
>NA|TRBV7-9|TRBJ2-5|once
TGTGCCAGCAGCTCTACAGGGCCCGCGGGGGAGACCCAGTACTTC
CASSSTGPAGETQYF
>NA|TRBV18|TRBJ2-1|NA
TGTGCCAGCTCACCCGAGGGTAGACCGTACAATGAGCAGTTCTTC
CASSPEGRPYNEQFF
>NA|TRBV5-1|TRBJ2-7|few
TGCGCCAGCAGCTTATACCTCGGCTACGAGCAGTACTTC
CASSLYLGYEQYF
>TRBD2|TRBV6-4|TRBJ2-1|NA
TGTGCCAGCAGTCGCGGGGTAGCGGGAGCCGGCTACAATGAGCAGTTCTTC
CASSRGVAGAGYNEQFF
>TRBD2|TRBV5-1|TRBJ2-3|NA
TGCGCCAGCAGCTTCCAGCGGGAGGGAGATACGCAGTATTTT
CASSFQREGDTQYF
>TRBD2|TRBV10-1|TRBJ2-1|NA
TGCGCCAGCAGTGAAGCGCCTAGCGGGAGCAGTGAGCAGTTCTTC
CASSEAPSGSSEQFF
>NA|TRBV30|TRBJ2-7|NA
TGTGCCTGGAGTTCCCCGCCCCAAAGCGGAAATTACGAGCAGTACTTC
CAWSSPPQSGNYEQYF
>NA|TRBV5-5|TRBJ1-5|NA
TGTGCCAGCAGTTCGGGGCCAGCAGACAATCAGCCCCAGCATTTT
CASSSGPADNQPQHF
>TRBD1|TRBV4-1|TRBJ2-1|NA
TGCGCCAGCAGCCAAGATCCCCAGGGGGTAGGGAATGAGCAGTTCTTC
CASSQDPQGVGNEQFF
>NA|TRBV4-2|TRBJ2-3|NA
TGTGCCAGCAGCCAGGAGAGCACAGATACGCAGTATTTT
CASSQESTDTQYF
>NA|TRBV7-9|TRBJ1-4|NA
TGTGCCAGCAGCCGTACAGGGACTAATGAAAAACTGTTTTTT
CASSRTGTNEKLFF
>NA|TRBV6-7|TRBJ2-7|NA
TGTGCCAGCAGACCGCTTTTCGAGACCTACGAGCAGTACTTC
CASRPLFETYEQYF
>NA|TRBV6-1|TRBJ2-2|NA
TGTGCCAGCAGTAGCACAGGAGGCACCGGGGAGCTGTTTTTT
CASSSTGGTGELFF
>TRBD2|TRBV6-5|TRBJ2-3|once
TGTGCCAGCAGTTACGGGCTAGCGGGAGTCACAGATACGCAGTATTTT
CASSYGLAGVTDTQYF
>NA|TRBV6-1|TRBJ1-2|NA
TGTGCCAGCAGTGAAGTTGAGGCAGCCTATGGCTACACCTTC
CASSEVEAAYGYTF
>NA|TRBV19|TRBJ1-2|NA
TGTGCCAGTAGTATGGGGGGCACGGTCTCGATTTCCTGGGGCTACACCTTC
CASSMGGTVSISWGYTF
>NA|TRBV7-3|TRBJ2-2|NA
TGTGCCAGCAGCGACTCCCCTAGGAACACCGGGGAGCTGTTTTTT
CASSDSPRNTGELFF
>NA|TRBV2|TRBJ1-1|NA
TGTGCCAGCAGTTCCTCATTGAACACTGAAGCTTTCTTT
CASSSSLNTEAFF
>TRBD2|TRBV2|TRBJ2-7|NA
TGTGCCAGCAGTGAGGGACTAGCGGATAAGCAGTACTTC
CASSEGLADKQYF
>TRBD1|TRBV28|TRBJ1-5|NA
TGTGCCAGCAGCCACCGGACAGGGAAACAGCCCCAGCATTTT
CASSHRTGKQPQHF
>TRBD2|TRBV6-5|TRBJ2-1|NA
TGTGCCAGCAGTCACTGGTCGGGGGGCTCCTACAATGAGCAGTTCTTC
CASSHWSGGSYNEQFF
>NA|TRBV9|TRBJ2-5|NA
TGTGCCAGCAGCGTAGGAGGGACGGGGGAGACCCAGTACTTC
CASSVGGTGETQYF
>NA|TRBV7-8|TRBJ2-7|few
TGTGCCAGCAGCTCGACAGGCGCCTACGAGCAGTACTTC
CASSSTGAYEQYF
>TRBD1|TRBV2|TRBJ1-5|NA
TGTGCCAGCAGTTTCACCGGGACAGGGCATCAGCCCCAGCATTTT
CASSFTGTGHQPQHF
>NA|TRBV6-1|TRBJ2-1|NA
TGTGCCAGCAGGGGGCGCCCCTCAGCTGGGGATGAGCAGTTCTTC
CASRGRPSAGDEQFF
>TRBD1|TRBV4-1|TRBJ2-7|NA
TGCGCCAGCAGCCACGCCGCCGGACAGGGGGACTACGAGCAGTACTTC
CASSHAAGQGDYEQYF
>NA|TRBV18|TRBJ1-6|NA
TGTGCCAGCTCAGGGGGGAGCTCCTATAATTCACCCCTCCACTTT
CASSGGSSYNSPLHF
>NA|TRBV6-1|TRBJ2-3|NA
TGTGCCAGCAAGGATTGGACAGCTAGCACAGATACGCAGTATTTT
CASKDWTASTDTQYF
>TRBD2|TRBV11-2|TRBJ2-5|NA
TGTGCCAGCAGCACCCGGACTAGTTGGGAGACCCAGTACTTC
CASSTRTSWETQYF
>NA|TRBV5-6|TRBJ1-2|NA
TGTGCCAGCAGCCCTGGACAGTATGGCTACACCTTC
CASSPGQYGYTF
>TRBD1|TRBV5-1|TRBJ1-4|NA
TGCGCCAGCAGCTTGGGACAGGGCAATGAAAAACTGTTTTTT
CASSLGQGNEKLFF
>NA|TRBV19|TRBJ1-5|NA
TGTGCCAGTAGATCTAGGACAGAAGTCACTCAGCCCCAGCATTTT
CASRSRTEVTQPQHF
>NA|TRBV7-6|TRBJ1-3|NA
TGTGCCAGCAGCTTAGGGCAGGGTAGTTCTGGAAACACCATATATTTT
CASSLGQGSSGNTIYF
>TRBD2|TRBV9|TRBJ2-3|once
TGTGCCACCAGGTCACCTAGCGGGTTTAGCACAGATACGCAGTATTTT
CATRSPSGFSTDTQYF
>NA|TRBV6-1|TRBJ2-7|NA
TGTGCCAGCAGTCCAACAGATCCCTACGAGCAGTACTTC
CASSPTDPYEQYF
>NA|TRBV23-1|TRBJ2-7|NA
TGCGCCAGCAGTCAATCGGTACGGCAGGGAGGAAACGAGCAGTACTTC
CASSQSVRQGGNEQYF
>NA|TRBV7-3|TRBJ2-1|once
TGTGCCAGCAGCTCTGCCTGGAGCTCCTACAATGAGCAGTTCTTC
CASSSAWSSYNEQFF
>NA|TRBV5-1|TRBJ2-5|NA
TGCGCCAGCAGTACTGGACGGGGGGCAGGGGAGACCCAGTACTTC
CASSTGRGAGETQYF
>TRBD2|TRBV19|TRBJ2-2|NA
TGTGCCTCCAGTATTGGGACTACTAACACCGGGGAGCTGTTTTTT
CASSIGTTNTGELFF
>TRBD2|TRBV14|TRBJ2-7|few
TGTGCCAGCAGCCAAGACAGCGGGAGCCGATACGAGCAGTACTTC
CASSQDSGSRYEQYF
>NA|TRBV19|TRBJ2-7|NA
TGTGCCAGTAGTATCCCTCCCTACGAGCAGTACTTC
CASSIPPYEQYF
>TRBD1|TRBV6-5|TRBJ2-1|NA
TGTGCCAGCAGTCAACGGGACAGGGGAAGGAATGAGCAGTTCTTC
CASSQRDRGRNEQFF
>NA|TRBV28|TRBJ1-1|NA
TGTGCCAGCAGTGCGGGACGGGCGGTGGCTGAAGCTTTCTTT
CASSAGRAVAEAFF